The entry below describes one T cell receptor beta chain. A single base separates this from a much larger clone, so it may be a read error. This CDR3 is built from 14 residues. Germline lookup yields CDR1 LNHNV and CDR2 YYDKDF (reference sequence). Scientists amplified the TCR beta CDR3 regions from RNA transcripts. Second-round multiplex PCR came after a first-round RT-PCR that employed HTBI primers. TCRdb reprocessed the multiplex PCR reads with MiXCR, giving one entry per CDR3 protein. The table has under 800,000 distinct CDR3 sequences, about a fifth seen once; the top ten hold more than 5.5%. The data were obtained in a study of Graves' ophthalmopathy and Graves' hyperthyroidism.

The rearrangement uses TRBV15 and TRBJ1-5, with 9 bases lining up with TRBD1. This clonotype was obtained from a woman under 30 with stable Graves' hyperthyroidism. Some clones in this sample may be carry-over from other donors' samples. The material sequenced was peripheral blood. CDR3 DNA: TGTGCCATCAGCAGGGACAGGGTCAATCAGCCCCAGCATTTT. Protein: CAISRDRVNQPQHF.